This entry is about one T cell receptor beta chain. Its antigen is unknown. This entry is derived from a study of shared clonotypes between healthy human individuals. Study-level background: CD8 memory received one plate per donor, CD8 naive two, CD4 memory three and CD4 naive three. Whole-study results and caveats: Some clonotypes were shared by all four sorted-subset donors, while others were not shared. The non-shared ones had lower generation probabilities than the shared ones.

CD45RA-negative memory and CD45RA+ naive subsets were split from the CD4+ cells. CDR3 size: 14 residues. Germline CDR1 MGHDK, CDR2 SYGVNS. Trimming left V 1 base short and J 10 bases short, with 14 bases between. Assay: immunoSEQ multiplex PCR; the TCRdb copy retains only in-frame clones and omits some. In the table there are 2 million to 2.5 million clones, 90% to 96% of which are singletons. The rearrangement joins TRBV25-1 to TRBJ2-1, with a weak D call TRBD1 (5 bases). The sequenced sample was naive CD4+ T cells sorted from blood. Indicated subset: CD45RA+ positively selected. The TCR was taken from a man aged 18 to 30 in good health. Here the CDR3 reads CASSESGREHEQFF. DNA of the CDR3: TGTGCCAGCAGTGAATCGGGCAGGGAACACGAGCAGTTCTTC.